Below are 31 T cell receptor beta chains sequenced from a single sample in a study of blood T cell repertoires in COVID-19. Clones were read by immunoSEQ multiplex PCR, and TCRdb kept only the in-frame ones, dropping some. The sample contains over 130,000 clones, approximately 78% of which appear only once. Sequencing input: peripheral blood. The source is a woman at least 80 years old with acute or convalescent COVID-19.

V usage is TRBV2 and J usage is TRBJ1-5; TRBD1 aligns across 7 bases. Germline V gene lookup returns CDR1 SNHLY and CDR2 FYNNEI. The CDR3 length is 14 residues. J was trimmed by 3 bases and V by 5 bases; bases with no gene match: 4. CDR3 sequence (DNA): TGTGCCAGCAGTCCGGGACAGCCCAATCAGCCCCAGCATTTT. This sequence encodes CASSPGQPNQPQHF.

V gene TRBV18 combines with J gene TRBJ1-5, with D perhaps TRBD1 (6 bases). The CDR3 covers 15 residues. The ends were cut back, 2 bases at V and 5 bases at J, with 13 bases in the middle. Germline values: CDR1 KGHSH, CDR2 LQKENI. DNA of the CDR3: TGTGCCAGCTCACCATTTCAGGGGATGGATCAGCCCCAGCATTTT. Protein sequence: CASSPFQGMDQPQHF. Full variable domain (missing parts from reference TRBV18 and TRBJ1-5): NAGVMQNPRHLVRRRGQEARLRCSPMKGHSHVYWYRQLPEEGLKFMVYLQKENIIDESGMPKERFSAEFPKEGPSILRIQQVVRGDSAAYFCASSPFQGMDQPQHFGDGTRLSIL.

This sequence joins TRBV28 and TRBJ2-5, with 8 bases identical to TRBD2. J was trimmed by 1 base and V by 8 bases; bases with no gene match: 3. CDR1 is MDHEN and CDR2 is SYDVKM in the germline V gene. The CDR3 sequence is 13 residues long. The CDR3 reads CASRGGSQETQYF. The CDR3 nucleotides are TGTGCCAGCCGGGGGGGCAGCCAAGAGACCCAGTACTTC.

V is TRBV28 and J is TRBJ2-1; a weak D match, TRBD2 (5 bases). Germline CDR1 and CDR2: MDHEN and SYDVKM. The V gene lost 4 bases and the J gene lost 6 bases, with 19 bases spanning the gap. This CDR3 contains 16 residues. CDR3 coding DNA: TGTGCCAGCAGTTCCCCCGAGGACTTCCTTTCCAATGAGCAGTTCTTC. It encodes CASSSPEDFLSNEQFF.

The chain recombines TRBV5-5 with TRBJ2-4; 9 nucleotides line up with TRBD1. Germline-derived CDR1 and CDR2 are SGHKS and YYEKEE (reference sequence). Losses at the gene ends were 2 bases for V and 15 bases for J; bases not matched to a gene: 15. The CDR3 runs 15 residues. This chain's CDR3 is CASSFTLDSGQGRYF. CDR3 in DNA: TGTGCCAGCAGCTTCACTTTAGACTCGGGACAGGGAAGGTACTTC. The full variable domain, its missing parts supplied by reference TRBV5-5 and TRBJ2-4, is DAGVTQSPTHLIKTRGQQVTLRCSPISGHKSVSWYQQVLGQGPQFIFQYYEKEERGRGNFPDRFSARQFPNYSSELNVNALLLGDSALYLCASSFTLDSGQGRYFGAGTRLSVL.

The chain links TRBV21-1 to TRBJ2-7; the DNA was not used to check the table's D call, TRBD2. TRBV21-1 is shown as a pseudogene. The CDR3 has 16 amino acids. The CDR3 spells CASSQMGLTSSYEQYF. CDR3 DNA: TGTGCCAGCAGCCAAATGGGACTCACGAGCTCCTACGAGCAGTACTTC.

This chain uses TRBV5-1 with TRBJ2-7; D may be TRBD2 (6 bases). Germline V gene sequence: CDR1 SGHRS, CDR2 YFSETQ. This CDR3 comprises 14 residues. V gave up 4 bases and J gave up 4 bases, with 15 bases separating them. The CDR3 DNA sequence: TGCGCCAGCAGCGGCCGGGACTTAAAATACGAGCAGTACTTC. Its protein is CASSGRDLKYEQYF.

The J gene is TRBJ2-2, the V gene TRBV4-1; possible D gene TRBD2, 5 bases. CDR3 length: 17 residues. Germline lookup yields CDR1 MGHRA and CDR2 YSYEKL. The V end was cut by 4 bases, the J end by 4 bases, with 19 bases between. CDR3 bases: TGCGCCAGCAGCCCCCATTGGGTCAGGACTGGCACCGGGGAGCTGTTTTTT. Its protein product is CASSPHWVRTGTGELFF.

The V call is TRBV2, the J call TRBJ1-6; tentative D call: TRBD1 (5 bases). The V and J ends lost 5 bases and 0 bases respectively, with 11 bases between them. This CDR3 is built from 16 residues. CDR1 is SNHLY and CDR2 is FYNNEI in the germline V gene. The CDR3 DNA sequence: TGTGCCAGCAGTATACGACAGAGCTCCTATAATTCACCCCTCCACTTT. It yields the protein CASSIRQSSYNSPLHF.

The chain has TRBV19 and TRBJ2-3; 8 nucleotides align to TRBD1. Trimming at V came to 4 bases and at J to 6 bases, leaving 3 bases not matched to a gene. The CDR3 has 13 amino acids. Germline CDR1 LNHDA, CDR2 SQIVND (reference sequence). CDR3 DNA sequence: TGTGCCAGTAGTAACGGACAGGGTGATACGCAGTATTTT. Translating gives CASSNGQGDTQYF.

The rearrangement uses TRBV5-8 and TRBJ2-7, with no clear D. Germline values: CDR1 SGHTS, CDR2 YDEGEE. CDR3 size: 14 residues. V was cut by 1 base and J by 0 bases, with 8 bases left in between. The CDR3, as DNA: TGTGCCAGCAGCTTGACTGCGCTCTCCTACGAGCAGTACTTC. Translation: CASSLTALSYEQYF.

The chain joins TRBV15 to TRBJ2-7; 8 nucleotides line up with TRBD1. In germline, CDR1 is LNHNV, CDR2 YYDKDF (reference sequence). CDR3 length: 14 residues. J lost 1 base, V lost 6 bases, and 5 bases had no gene match. The CDR3 loop is CATRKDRASYEQYF. The CDR3, as DNA: TGTGCCACCAGAAAGGACAGGGCTTCCTACGAGCAGTACTTC.

There are a few counts of this clone. The gene calls are TRBV5-6 and TRBJ1-6; TRBD1 agrees at 9 bases. The CDR3 has 16 amino acids. CDR1 is SGHDT and CDR2 is YYEEEE in the germline V gene. V trimming: 4 bases; J trimming: 7 bases; junction bases outside the gene matches: 9. The CDR3 region is CASSPGTGSVNSPLHF. The DNA of the CDR3 is TGTGCCAGCAGCCCAGGGACAGGGTCGGTAAATTCACCCCTCCACTTT.

V gene TRBV15 combines with J gene TRBJ1-6; D not resolved. The CDR3 runs to 14 residues. Looked up from germline, CDR1 is LNHNV and CDR2 is YYDKDF (reference sequence). The V and J ends lost 0 bases and 4 bases respectively, with 4 bases between them. In DNA form, the CDR3 reads TGTGCCACCAGCAGAGAACAGTATAATTCACCCCTCCACTTT. It is translated as CATSREQYNSPLHF.

This chain uses TRBV6-1 with TRBJ2-3; 9 positions agree with TRBD1. This CDR3 spans 15 amino acids. The V gene's germline CDR1 is MNHNS and CDR2 SASEGT. V lost 2 bases, J lost 6 bases, and 6 bases stayed unmatched. The CDR3 DNA reads as TGTGCCAGCAGTGAAACAGGGGGCTGGATGGATACGCAGTATTTT. Protein product: CASSETGGWMDTQYF.

The chain recombines TRBV28 with TRBJ2-7; TRBD2 might be the D (6 bases). Trimming took 5 bases from V and 2 from J, leaving 13 bases between them. Germline CDR1 is MDHEN and CDR2 is SYDVKM. The CDR3 sequence is 14 residues long. CDR3 amino acids: CASSRGTNTYEQYF. In DNA form, the CDR3 reads TGTGCCAGCAGTCGGGGGACGAACACCTACGAGCAGTACTTC.

The chain has TRBV9 and TRBJ1-1; maybe TRBD1 (5 bases). Germline assignment: CDR1 SGDLS and CDR2 YYNGEE. The CDR3 is 13 amino acids. The V end lost 7 bases, the J end lost 5 bases, and 15 bases lay between the germline ends. The DNA for the CDR3 is TGTGCCAGCTCCACGGGGGGGATAACTGAAGCTTTCTTT. It specifies CASSTGGITEAFF.

This chain connects TRBV5-5 to TRBJ2-7; D is perhaps TRBD2 (6 bases). The CDR3 covers 12 residues. V was shortened by 3 bases and J by 7 bases, with 11 bases between the two germline ends. The germline V gene encodes CDR1 SGHKS and CDR2 YYEKEE (reference sequence). CDR3 nucleotide sequence: TGTGCCAGCAGCTCCCGGGGGAGGGAGCAGTACTTC. Translating gives CASSSRGREQYF.

V is TRBV5-4 and J is TRBJ2-3; D is ambiguous. Deletions cut 5 bases from V and 0 bases from J, with 10 bases between. CDR3 length: 14 amino acids. CDR1 and CDR2 (germline): SGHNT, YYREEE (reference sequence). In DNA, the CDR3 is TGTGCCAGCAGTCCGCCTACTAGCACAGATACGCAGTATTTT. This encodes CASSPPTSTDTQYF.

This chain connects TRBV28 to TRBJ2-7; 7 bases map to TRBD2. Losses at the gene ends were 2 bases for V and 5 bases for J; bases not matched to a gene: 0. This CDR3 comprises 12 residues. Germline values: CDR1 MDHEN, CDR2 SYDVKM. For the CDR3, the DNA is TGTGCCAGCAGTTTACGGGGGGACGAGCAGTACTTC. Translation gives CASSLRGDEQYF.

J is TRBJ1-1 and V is TRBV7-3, with 9 positions matching TRBD1. The J segment lost 4 bases and the V segment lost 5 bases, leaving 8 bases of the junction unmatched. The CDR3 contains 15 residues. Germline values: CDR1 SGHTA, CDR2 FQGTGA. In DNA, the CDR3 is TGTGCCAGCAGCCCGGACAGGGGAGGGGTCACTGAAGCTTTCTTT. It yields the protein CASSPDRGGVTEAFF. Drawing the rest from reference TRBV7-3 and TRBJ1-1, the complete variable domain is GAGVSQTPSNKVTEKGKYVELRCDPISGHTALYWYRQSLGQGPEFLIYFQGTGAADDSGLPNDRFFAVRPEGSVSTLKIQRTERGDSAVYLCASSPDRGGVTEAFFGQGTRLTVV.

The CDR3 sequence is CASSNPPQGNYGYTF. The CDR3 DNA is TGTGCCAGTAGTAACCCCCCACAGGGCAACTATGGCTACACCTTC. The V call is TRBV19, the J call TRBJ1-2, with a possible D match to TRBD1 (6 bases). The CDR3 contains 15 residues. V lost 4 bases and J 2 bases, leaving 14 bases between the germline ends. CDR1 is LNHDA, CDR2 SQIVND, per germline (reference sequence).

J is TRBJ2-3 and V is TRBV6-6; tentatively, D is TRBD2 (6 bases). V lost 10 bases and J lost 9, with 20 bases in between. Germline V CDR1 and CDR2: MNHNY, SVGAGI (reference sequence). CDR3 length: 13 residues. The DNA for the CDR3 is TGTGCCACCCCGAGGGACTTTCACAGAACGCAGTATTTT. Amino acid sequence: CATPRDFHRTQYF.

This clone turned up a few times. The chain employs TRBV7-2 and TRBJ1-5; D is possibly TRBD1 (6 bases). Trimming removed 5 bases from V and 7 bases from J, with 18 bases in between. In germline, CDR1 is SGHTA, CDR2 FQGNSA. The CDR3 has 15 amino acids. The DNA of the CDR3 is TGTGCCAGCAGCCGCACCTGGGGGCCCGGGCAGCCCCAGCATTTT. Its protein is CASSRTWGPGQPQHF.

This clone was detected only once. The junction departs from the called germline gene at one end, perhaps through a read error. The chain combines TRBV2 with TRBJ2-6; maybe TRBD1 (5 bases). Germline V lookup: CDR1 SNHLY, CDR2 FYNNEI. The CDR3 has 14 residues. The CDR3 sequence is CASSGVSGANVLTF. For the CDR3, the DNA is TGTGCCAGCAGTGGGGTATCTGGGGCCAATGTCCTGACTTTC.

The genes are TRBV9 and TRBJ1-2; 8 bases fit TRBD1. Germline V gene data show CDR1 as SGDLS and CDR2 as YYNGEE. The V and J ends lost 3 bases and 8 bases, in that order; junction bases with no gene match: 3. The CDR3 consists of 12 residues. CDR3 coding DNA: TGTGCCAGCAGCGCCGACAGGGGCGGCTACACCTTC. Translation: CASSADRGGYTF.

V is TRBV5-1 and J is TRBJ2-1; a weak D match, TRBD2 (7 bases). The CDR3 runs 16 residues. V lost 1 base and J 3 bases, leaving 14 bases between the germline ends. The germline CDR1 and CDR2 sequences are SGHRS and YFSETQ. The CDR3 DNA reads TGCGCCAGCAGCTTGACGGGGGGCGCGGGCTACAATGAGCAGTTCTTC. This gives the protein CASSLTGGAGYNEQFF.

This chain links TRBV5-6 with TRBJ2-5, with a weak D call TRBD2 (6 bases). V gave up 5 bases and J gave up 4 bases, with 12 bases separating them. CDR1 and CDR2 from the germline V gene are SGHDT and YYEEEE. This CDR3 is built from 13 residues. CDR3 sequence: CASRGTPTETQYF. DNA of the CDR3: TGTGCCAGCAGGGGGACTCCGACAGAGACCCAGTACTTC.

This sequence joins TRBV11-3 and TRBJ2-1; maybe TRBD2 (6 bases). V was pared by 0 bases and J by 7 bases, with 28 bases between. From germline, CDR1 is SGHNT and CDR2 YENEEA. CDR3 length: 20 amino acids. The CDR3 loop is CASSLEFREVLVAPWNEQFF. CDR3 DNA sequence: TGTGCCAGCAGCTTAGAGTTCAGGGAGGTACTAGTTGCACCGTGGAATGAGCAGTTCTTC.

CDR3 sequence reads: CASSSAQRGVDTQYF. In nucleotides, the CDR3 is TGCGCCAGCAGCTCAGCTCAGCGGGGGGTAGATACGCAGTATTTT. J is TRBJ2-3 and V is TRBV5-1; 9 positions match TRBD2. The germline V gene encodes CDR1 SGHRS and CDR2 YFSETQ. This CDR3 contains 15 residues. V was pared by 3 bases and J by 5 bases, with 7 bases of the junction left unmatched.

The chain uses TRBV5-4 and TRBJ2-2; D may be TRBD1 (5 bases). The length of the CDR3 is 14 residues. CDR1 is SGHNT, CDR2 YYREEE, per germline (reference sequence). The germline V and J ends were trimmed by 4 bases and 1 base, with 8 bases remaining between them. The CDR3 sequence is CASSLQVNTGELFF. As DNA, the CDR3 is TGTGCCAGCAGCCTACAGGTGAACACCGGGGAGCTGTTTTTT.